The clone carrying this T cell receptor (beta chain) showed up just once. Cohort allocation depended upon clinical history that participants reported. This specimen belongs to a study of blood T cell repertoires in COVID-19. Study as a whole: The samples span acute and convalescent COVID-19 from the United States, Italy and Spain.

Per the original methods: Estimated nucleated cell counts came from reference gene primer amplification. TCRdb keeps only in-frame clones here, not all; method: immunoSEQ multiplex PCR. The DNA was the basis for D and trimming; V, J and clone size are from that table. The data hold about 400,000 clones, with roughly 86% observed a single time. Sequencing was carried out using PBMCs or T cells enriched from blood (not recorded which). This TCR was sampled from a woman in her thirties or forties with acute COVID-19.

CDR3 coding DNA: TGTGCCTGGAGGAACGGCGGGGGCTACACCTTC. Its translation is CAWRNGGGYTF. The V gene is TRBV30, the J gene TRBJ1-2; no clear D gene. CDR1 GTSNPN and CDR2 SVGIG come from the germline V gene (reference sequence). This CDR3 contains 11 residues. V was shortened by 3 bases and J by 8 bases, with 10 bases between the two germline ends. The whole variable domain, filled in from reference TRBV30 and TRBJ1-2, reads SQTIHQWPATLVQPVGSPLSLECTVEGTSNPNLYWYRQAAGRGLQLLFYSVGIGQISSEVPQNLSASRPQDRQFILSSKKLLLSDSGFYLCAWRNGGGYTFGSGTRLTVV.